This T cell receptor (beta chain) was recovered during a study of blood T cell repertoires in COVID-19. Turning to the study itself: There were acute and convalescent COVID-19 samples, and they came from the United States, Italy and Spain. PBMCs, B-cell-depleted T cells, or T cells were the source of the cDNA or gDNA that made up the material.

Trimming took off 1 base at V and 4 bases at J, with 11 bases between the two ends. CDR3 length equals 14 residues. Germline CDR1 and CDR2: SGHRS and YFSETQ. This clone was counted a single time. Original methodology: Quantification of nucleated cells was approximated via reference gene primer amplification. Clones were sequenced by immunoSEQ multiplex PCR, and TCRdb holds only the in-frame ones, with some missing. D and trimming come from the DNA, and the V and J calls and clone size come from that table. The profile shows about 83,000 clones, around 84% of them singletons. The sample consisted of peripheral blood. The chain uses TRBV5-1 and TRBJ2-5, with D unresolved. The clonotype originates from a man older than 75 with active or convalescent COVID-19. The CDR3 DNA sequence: TGCGCCAGCAGCTTGTTACTAAACGGAGAGACCCAGTACTTC. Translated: CASSLLLNGETQYF.